This T cell receptor beta chain originates from a study of HIV-infected patients and healthy controls. Trimming took 4 bases from V and 3 from J, leaving 11 bases between them. The CDR3 consists of 14 residues. The germline V gene encodes CDR1 SGHVS and CDR2 FNYEAQ. The sample holds many counts of this clonotype. Follow-up blood was drawn about 14 weeks, roughly three months, after antiretroviral therapy began. Whole blood was used without fractionation, so all unsorted peripheral T cells were included. cDNA was made from about 500 ng RNA using alpha and beta constant primers. Using multiplexing indices, alpha and beta chain libraries were generated apart by chain-specific third strand synthesis. TCRdb re-called the 5' RACE reads through MiXCR, storing one row per CDR3 protein. The sample holds about 15,000 distinct CDR3 sequences, less than 15% seen once.

This sequence originates from an adult with HIV infection. The donor label of this sample is uncertain. The chain links TRBV7-6 to TRBJ2-3; D uncertain. Sequences were derived from blood, sampled during antiretroviral therapy. The CDR3 DNA reads as TGTGCCAGCAGCTATGTTGGGGAAACAGATACGCAGTATTTT. Amino acid sequence: CASSYVGETDTQYF.